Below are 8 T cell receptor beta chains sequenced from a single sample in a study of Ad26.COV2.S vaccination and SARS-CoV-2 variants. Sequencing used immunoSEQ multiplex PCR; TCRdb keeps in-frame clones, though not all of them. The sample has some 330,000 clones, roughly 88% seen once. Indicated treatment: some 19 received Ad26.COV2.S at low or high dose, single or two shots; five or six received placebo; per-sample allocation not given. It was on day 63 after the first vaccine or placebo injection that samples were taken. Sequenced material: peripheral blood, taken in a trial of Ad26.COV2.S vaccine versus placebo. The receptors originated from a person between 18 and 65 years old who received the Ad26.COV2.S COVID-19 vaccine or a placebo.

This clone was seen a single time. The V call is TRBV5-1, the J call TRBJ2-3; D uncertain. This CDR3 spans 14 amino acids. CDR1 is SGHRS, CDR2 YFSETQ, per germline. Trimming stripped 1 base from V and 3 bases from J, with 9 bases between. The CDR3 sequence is CASSLLVATDTQYF. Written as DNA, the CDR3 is TGCGCCAGCAGCTTGTTGGTGGCTACAGATACGCAGTATTTT.

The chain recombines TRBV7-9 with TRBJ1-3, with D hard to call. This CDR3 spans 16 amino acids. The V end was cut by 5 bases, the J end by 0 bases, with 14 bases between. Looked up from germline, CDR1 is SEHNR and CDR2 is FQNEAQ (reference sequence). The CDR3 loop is CASSPTDTDSGNTIYF. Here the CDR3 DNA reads TGTGCCAGCAGCCCCACAGACACCGACTCTGGAAACACCATATATTTT.

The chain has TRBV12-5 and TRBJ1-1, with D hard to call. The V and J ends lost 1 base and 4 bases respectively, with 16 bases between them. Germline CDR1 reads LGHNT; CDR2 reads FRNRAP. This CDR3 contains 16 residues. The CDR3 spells CASGLDRPRRGTEAFF. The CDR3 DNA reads TGTGCTAGTGGTTTGGACAGACCTAGACGGGGCACTGAAGCTTTCTTT.

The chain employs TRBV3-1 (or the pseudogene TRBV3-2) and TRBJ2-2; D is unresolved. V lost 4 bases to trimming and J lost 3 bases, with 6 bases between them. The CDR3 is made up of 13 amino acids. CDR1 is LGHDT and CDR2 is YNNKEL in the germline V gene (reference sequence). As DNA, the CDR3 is TGTGCCAGCAGCCCGACCCACACCGGGGAGCTGTTTTTT. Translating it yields CASSPTHTGELFF.

The CDR3 DNA is TGTGCCAGCAGTCCGACTAGGACAGCTTTCTTT. Translation gives CASSPTRTAFF. J is TRBJ1-1 and V is TRBV28; unclear D gene. The CDR3 consists of 11 residues. Germline V CDR1 and CDR2: MDHEN, SYDVKM. V lost 5 bases and J lost 10, with 11 bases in between. Based on the CDR3 plus reference TRBV28 and TRBJ1-1, the full variable domain is DVKVTQSSRYLVKRTGEKVFLECVQDMDHENMFWYRQDPGLGLRLIYFSYDVKMKEKGDIPEGYSVSREKKERFSLILESASTNQTSMYLCASSPTRTAFFGQGTRLTVV.

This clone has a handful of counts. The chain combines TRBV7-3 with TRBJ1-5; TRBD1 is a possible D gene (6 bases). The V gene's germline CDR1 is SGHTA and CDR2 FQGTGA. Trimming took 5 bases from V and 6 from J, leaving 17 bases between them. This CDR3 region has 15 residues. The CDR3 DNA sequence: TGTGCCAGCAGCGCGACAGGATTCCAGCTTCAGCCCCAGCATTTT. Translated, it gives CASSATGFQLQPQHF.

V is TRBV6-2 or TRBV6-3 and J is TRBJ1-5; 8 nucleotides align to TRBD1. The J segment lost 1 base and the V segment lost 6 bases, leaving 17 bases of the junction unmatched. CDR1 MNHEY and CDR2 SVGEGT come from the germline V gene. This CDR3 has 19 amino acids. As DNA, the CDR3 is TGTGCCAGCAGCTCTATGTTGCAGGGGGCTCGGGGCAGCAATCAGCCCCAGCATTTT. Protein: CASSSMLQGARGSNQPQHF.

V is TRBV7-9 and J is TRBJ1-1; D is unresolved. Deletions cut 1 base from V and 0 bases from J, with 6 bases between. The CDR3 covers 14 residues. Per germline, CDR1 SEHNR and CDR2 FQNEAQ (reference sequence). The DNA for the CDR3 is TGTGCCAGCAGCTTAGAGGCCTTGAACACTGAAGCTTTCTTT. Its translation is CASSLEALNTEAFF.